These T cell receptor beta chains were read from a single sample in a study of T cell repertoires in cytomegalovirus infection. One entry per CDR3 protein results from TCRdb running MiXCR on the reads. Among about 160,000 distinct CDR3 sequences listed, approximately 21% were seen once. For these receptors, no antigen is known. The sample here was CD8+ T cells from cultured PBMCs, taken from culture after CMV antigen stimulation. These receptors were obtained from a human donor in good health (CMV status not recorded). Some clones in this sample may be carry-over from other donors' samples. CDR3s include the opening cysteine and the closing phenylalanine or tryptophan. The order of the fields is D gene, J gene, clone size, V gene, CDR3 protein, CDR3 DNA. D genes are given only for firm matches. Rows give clone size only sometimes, using once, few, many, or a class for an expanded clone.

>NA|TRBJ1-2|few|TRBV7-6
CASSTTATYGYTF
TGTGCCAGCAGCACGACGGCGACCTATGGCTACACCTTC
>NA|TRBJ2-5|few|TRBV27
CASSFQSEETQYF
TGTGCCAGCAGTTTTCAGAGCGAAGAGACCCAGTACTTC
>TRBD2|TRBJ2-1|many|TRBV7-2
CASSSLGAGGDEQFF
TGTGCCAGCAGCTCACTTGGGGCGGGGGGCGATGAGCAGTTCTTC
>NA|TRBJ2-7|NA|TRBV12-3/TRBV12-4
CASSKGSEQYF
TGTGCCAGCAGCAAGGGGTCCGAGCAGTACTTC
>TRBD2|TRBJ2-5|NA|TRBV20-1
CSARGSQWSGGYQETQYF
TGCAGTGCTAGAGGGTCCCAGTGGAGCGGGGGGTACCAAGAGACCCAGTACTTC
>TRBD1|TRBJ2-7|many|TRBV28
CASSYQGATYEQYF
TGTGCCAGCAGCTATCAGGGGGCCACCTACGAGCAGTACTTC
>TRBD1|TRBJ1-1|NA|TRBV7-8
CASSGSRDSEPGSAEAFF
TGTGCCAGCAGCGGTTCCCGGGACAGCGAACCGGGGTCGGCTGAAGCTTTCTTT
>NA|TRBJ1-1|NA|TRBV12-3/TRBV12-4
CASSLGGLVTEAFF
TGTGCCAGCAGTTTAGGAGGTCTGGTCACTGAAGCTTTCTTT
>NA|TRBJ2-1|few|TRBV6-1
CASSLSATTYNEQFF
TGTGCCAGCAGTCTATCCGCTACCACCTACAATGAGCAGTTCTTC
>TRBD2|TRBJ2-1|NA|TRBV9
CASSAPGGFNEQFF
TGTGCCAGCAGCGCGCCCGGGGGGTTCAATGAGCAGTTCTTC
>NA|TRBJ2-7|few|TRBV6-1
CASSASSSSYEQYF
TGTGCCAGCAGTGCCTCTAGTTCGTCCTACGAGCAGTACTTC
>NA|TRBJ1-1|few|TRBV6-1
CASKRGTEAFF
TGTGCCAGCAAGAGGGGAACTGAAGCTTTCTTT
>NA|TRBJ1-1|NA|TRBV25-1
CASRWGEGTEAFF
TGTGCCAGCAGGTGGGGGGAAGGTACTGAAGCTTTCTTT
>NA|TRBJ1-5|NA|TRBV27
CASARRVNQPQHF
TGTGCCAGCGCCAGACGGGTCAATCAGCCCCAGCATTTT
>NA|TRBJ1-2|few|TRBV12-3/TRBV12-4
CASTPFNREGPNYGYTF
TGTGCCAGCACTCCATTCAATCGGGAAGGACCTAACTATGGCTACACCTTC
>NA|TRBJ2-7|NA|TRBV7-2
CASSSVPRYEQYF
TGTGCCAGCAGCTCAGTGCCCCGCTACGAGCAGTACTTC
>TRBD2|TRBJ2-7|many|TRBV7-9
CASTKTSASEQYF
TGTGCCAGCACCAAGACTAGCGCTAGCGAGCAGTACTTC
>NA|TRBJ2-5|NA|TRBV7-6
CASSLGVETQYF
TGTGCCAGCAGCTTGGGGGTAGAGACCCAGTACTTC
>TRBD2|TRBJ2-2|few|TRBV6-1
CASSELAGVAGELFF
TGTGCCAGCAGTGAACTCGCGGGGGTTGCCGGGGAGCTGTTTTTT
>TRBD1|TRBJ1-1|NA|TRBV28
CASSSPYEVQDRGPRNTEAFF
TGTGCCAGCAGTTCCCCCTACGAGGTTCAGGACAGGGGGCCTCGGAACACTGAAGCTTTCTTT
>TRBD2|TRBJ2-3|NA|TRBV7-6
CASSLELAGGKDTQYF
TGTGCCAGCAGCTTAGAGCTAGCGGGGGGGAAGGATACGCAGTATTTT
>NA|TRBJ2-2|few|TRBV4-3
CASSQGSGAGELFF
TGCGCCAGCAGCCAAGGTTCCGGGGCCGGGGAGCTGTTTTTT
>NA|TRBJ1-6|NA|TRBV7-2
CASSLGAGLVSSYNSPLHF
TGTGCCAGCAGCTTAGGGGCAGGGCTAGTCAGCTCCTATAATTCACCCCTCCACTTT
>NA|TRBJ2-7|NA|TRBV7-6
CASSAQGGFYEQYF
TGTGCCAGCAGCGCTCAGGGCGGATTCTACGAGCAGTACTTC
>NA|TRBJ2-2|few|TRBV18
CASSRRDRSNTGELFF
TGTGCCAGCTCACGCCGGGACCGTTCGAACACCGGGGAGCTGTTTTTT
>NA|TRBJ2-7|few|TRBV7-2
CASSQGGEEQYF
TGTGCCAGCAGCCAGGGTGGAGAGGAGCAGTACTTC
>TRBD2|TRBJ2-1|NA|TRBV5-1
CASSLAGEGLNEQFF
TGCGCCAGCAGCTTGGCCGGGGAGGGTTTGAATGAGCAGTTCTTC
>TRBD1|TRBJ2-1|NA|TRBV27
CASSGGTGSYSYNEQFF
TGTGCCAGCAGTGGAGGGACAGGCTCGTACTCCTACAATGAGCAGTTCTTC
>TRBD2|TRBJ2-5|NA|TRBV7-6
CASSSGTSGGWDQYF
TGTGCCAGCAGCTCGGGGACTAGCGGGGGCTGGGACCAGTACTTC
>NA|TRBJ1-5|once|TRBV2
CASSGRRNSNQPQHF
TGTGCCAGCAGCGGCCGTCGGAATAGCAATCAGCCCCAGCATTTT
>NA|TRBJ1-1|NA|TRBV4-1
CASSQDEGNTEAFF
TGCGCCAGCAGCCAAGACGAGGGGAACACTGAAGCTTTCTTT
>NA|TRBJ2-2|many|TRBV12-3/TRBV12-4
CASSFGGNTGELFF
TGTGCCAGCAGTTTCGGGGGAAACACCGGGGAGCTGTTTTTT
>NA|TRBJ1-1|NA|TRBV4-1
CASSQDVRGGTEAFF
TGCGCCAGCAGCCAAGATGTCAGGGGCGGGACTGAAGCTTTCTTT
>TRBD1|TRBJ1-5|NA|TRBV7-6
CASSLAGQGSSNQPQHF
TGTGCCAGCAGCTTAGCAGGACAGGGAAGTAGCAATCAGCCCCAGCATTTT
>TRBD2|TRBJ2-1|NA|TRBV20-1
CSATHPSAGAYNEQFF
TGCAGTGCTACCCACCCTTCCGCGGGGGCCTACAATGAGCAGTTCTTC
>NA|TRBJ2-7|NA|TRBV7-2
CASSLLRVYEQYF
TGTGCCAGCAGCTTATTACGGGTCTACGAGCAGTACTTC
>NA|TRBJ2-3|few|TRBV23-1
CATSGGQDTQYF
TGCGCCACTTCCGGAGGGCAAGATACGCAGTATTTT
>NA|TRBJ1-2|few|TRBV4-1
CASSQDRDMLNYGYTF
TGCGCCAGCAGCCAAGATAGGGACATGTTAAATTATGGCTACACCTTC
>NA|TRBJ1-2|NA|TRBV7-6
CASSYGHGNYGYTF
TGTGCCAGCAGCTATGGACACGGTAACTATGGCTACACCTTC
>TRBD1|TRBJ1-2|NA|TRBV6-2/TRBV6-3
CASSEDRAGGGYTF
TGTGCCAGCAGTGAGGACAGGGCGGGAGGAGGCTACACCTTC
>TRBD2|TRBJ2-2|NA|TRBV11-2
CASSLDKLATGELFF
TGTGCCAGCAGCTTAGATAAACTAGCGACCGGGGAGCTGTTTTTT
>TRBD1|TRBJ2-3|many|TRBV6-1
CASSEAQGGTDTQYF
TGTGCCAGCAGTGAAGCTCAGGGGGGCACAGATACGCAGTATTTT
>NA|TRBJ1-4|few|TRBV7-8
CASSRDLVRANEKLFF
TGTGCCAGCAGCCGAGACTTGGTCAGGGCTAATGAAAAACTGTTTTTT
>TRBD1|TRBJ2-3|few|TRBV27
CASSSSDRVDSTDTQYF
TGTGCCAGCAGTTCGTCCGACAGGGTTGACAGCACAGATACGCAGTATTTT
>NA|TRBJ2-2|NA|TRBV2
CASSERGNTVELFF
TGTGCCAGCAGTGAAAGAGGAAACACCGTGGAGCTGTTTTTT
>NA|TRBJ2-7|few|TRBV11-2
CASSSDWSSYEQYF
TGTGCCAGCAGCTCCGACTGGAGCTCCTACGAGCAGTACTTC
>TRBD1|TRBJ1-6|few|TRBV13
CASSAVGTGNSPLHF
TGTGCCAGCAGCGCAGTGGGGACAGGGAATTCACCCCTCCACTTT
>NA|TRBJ2-3|few|TRBV7-7
CASSFYHTDTQYF
TGTGCCAGCAGCTTTTACCACACAGATACGCAGTATTTT
>NA|TRBJ1-2|NA|TRBV7-9
CASNIRGSNYGYTF
TGTGCCAGCAACATCCGGGGCAGTAACTATGGCTACACCTTC
>NA|TRBJ1-6|NA|TRBV7-2
CASSLVRGNSPLHF
TGTGCCAGCAGCTTAGTTAGGGGAAATTCACCCCTCCACTTT
>NA|TRBJ1-5|few|TRBV7-2
CASSFRPSVLSNQPQHF
TGTGCCAGCAGCTTTAGACCCAGCGTTCTTAGCAATCAGCCCCAGCATTTT
>NA|TRBJ2-7|NA|TRBV12-3/TRBV12-4
CASSFRDYEQYF
TGTGCCAGCAGTTTTAGGGACTACGAGCAGTACTTC